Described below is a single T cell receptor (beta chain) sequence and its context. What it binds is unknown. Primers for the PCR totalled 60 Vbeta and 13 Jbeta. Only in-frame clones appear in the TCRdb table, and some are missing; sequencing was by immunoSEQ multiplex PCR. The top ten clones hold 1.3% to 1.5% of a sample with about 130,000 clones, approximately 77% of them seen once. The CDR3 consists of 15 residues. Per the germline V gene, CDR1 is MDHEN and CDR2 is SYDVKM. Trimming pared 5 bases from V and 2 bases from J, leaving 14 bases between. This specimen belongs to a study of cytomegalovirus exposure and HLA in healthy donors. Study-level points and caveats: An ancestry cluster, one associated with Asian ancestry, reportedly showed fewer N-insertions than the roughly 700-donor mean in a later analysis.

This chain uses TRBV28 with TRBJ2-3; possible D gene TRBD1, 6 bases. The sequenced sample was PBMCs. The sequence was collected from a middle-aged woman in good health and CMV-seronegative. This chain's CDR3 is CASSPHRDNTDTQYF. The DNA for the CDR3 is TGTGCCAGCAGTCCCCACCGGGACAACACAGATACGCAGTATTTT.